This T cell receptor (beta chain) derives from a study of T-cell reconstitution after alpha-beta-depleted transplantation in children. Study outcomes and limitations: The study reportedly traced alpha-beta T cells about two months after transplant to several hundred expanded graft clones. Some patients showed high day-60 TCRbeta diversity, which derived from surviving recipient T cells and thymic progenitors.

A TCRbeta library incorporating unique molecular identifiers was prepared. MiXCR was run by TCRdb on the PCR reads, yielding one entry per CDR3 protein. The sample holds about 590,000 distinct CDR3 sequences, over 10% seen once. This clonotype occurred a few times. The antigen is unknown. The germline CDR1 and CDR2 sequences are SEHNR and FQNEAQ (reference sequence). V was pared by 1 base and J by 3 bases, with 13 bases between. The length of the CDR3 is 15 residues. This chain connects TRBV7-9 to TRBJ2-7; either TRBD1 or TRBD2 may supply D (5 bases each). This specimen was PBMCs, mostly from graft donor cells, taken 360 days after TCRalphabeta/CD19-depleted stem cell transplant. The source of this sequence is a male patient between 5 and 17 years old who had a stem cell transplant for acute myeloid leukemia, so the T cells may come from the graft donor. CDR3 protein: CASSLVGVLNYEQYF. CDR3 nucleotides: TGTGCCAGCAGCTTAGTGGGGGTGCTTAACTACGAGCAGTACTTC.